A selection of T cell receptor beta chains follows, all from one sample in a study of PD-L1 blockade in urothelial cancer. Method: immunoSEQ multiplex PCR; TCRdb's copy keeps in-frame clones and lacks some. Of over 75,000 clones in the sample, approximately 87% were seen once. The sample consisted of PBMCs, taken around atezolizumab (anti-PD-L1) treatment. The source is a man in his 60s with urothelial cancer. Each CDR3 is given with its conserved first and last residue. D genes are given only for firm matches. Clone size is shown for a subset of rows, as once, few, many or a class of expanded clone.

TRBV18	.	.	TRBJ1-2	TGTGCCAGCTCACCAAGCGGAAAAACAGGGCCAAGGGACTATGGCTACACCTTC	CASSPSGKTGPRDYGYTF
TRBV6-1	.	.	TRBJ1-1	TGTGCCAGCAGTACAGGACAAATGAACACTGAAGCTTTCTTT	CASSTGQMNTEAFF
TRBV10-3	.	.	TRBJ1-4	TGTGCCATCAGTGAGTCAACCGGGAATGAAAAACTGTTTTTT	CAISESTGNEKLFF
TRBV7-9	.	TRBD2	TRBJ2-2	TGTGCCAGCAGCTTTAGCGGGAGATTCACCGGGGAGCTGTTTTTT	CASSFSGRFTGELFF
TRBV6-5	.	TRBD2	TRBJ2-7	TGTGCCAGCAGTTACCGCGGGGGGAGCTCCTACGAGCAGTACTTC	CASSYRGGSSYEQYF
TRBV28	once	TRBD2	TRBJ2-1	TGTGCCATCCTGGGGGGGATCTACAATGAGCAGTTCTTC	CAILGGIYNEQFF
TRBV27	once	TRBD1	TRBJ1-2	TGTGCCAGCAGCTCAGGACAGGGGAACTATGGCTACACCTTC	CASSSGQGNYGYTF
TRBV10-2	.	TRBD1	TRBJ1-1	TGCGCCAGTTGGACAGGGGCTAGCTCTGAAGCTTTCTTT	CASWTGASSEAFF
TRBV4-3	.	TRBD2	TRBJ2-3	TGCGCCAGCAGCCACGAACATAGCGGGAGGAACACAGATACGCAGTATTTT	CASSHEHSGRNTDTQYF
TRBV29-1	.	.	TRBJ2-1	TGCAGCGTTGAAGGCAGGGGTTCCTACAATGAGCAGTTCTTC	CSVEGRGSYNEQFF